These 4 T cell receptor beta chains were all obtained from the same sample, sequenced in a study of shared clonotypes between healthy human individuals. TCRdb keeps only in-frame clones here, not all; method: immunoSEQ multiplex PCR. The data contain some 1.5 million clones, nearly 99% of them seen just once; the ten biggest clones take up about 0.45%. Sequenced: naive CD4+ T cells sorted from blood. As for subset: CD45RA+ positively selected. The source of these receptors is a man aged 30 to 39 in good health.

The J gene is TRBJ1-1, the V gene TRBV5-1; tentatively, D is TRBD1 (5 bases). V lost 4 bases and J lost 3, with 16 bases in between. The germline gives CDR1 SGHRS, CDR2 YFSETQ. The CDR3 runs 15 residues. The CDR3: CASSRDGTSDTEAFF. DNA of the CDR3: TGCGCCAGCAGCAGGGACGGGACTTCGGACACTGAAGCTTTCTTT.

The V and J genes are TRBV18 and TRBJ2-2, with 14 positions matching TRBD2. The CDR3 sequence is 17 residues long. Germline V CDR1 and CDR2: KGHSH, LQKENI. V shed 1 base and J 4 bases; nucleotides not matched to a gene: 2. CDR3 protein: CASSPRGTSGSTGELFF. CDR3 coding DNA: TGTGCCAGCTCACCACGTGGGACTAGCGGGAGCACCGGGGAGCTGTTTTTT.

The chain has TRBV9 and TRBJ2-1; perhaps TRBD2 as D (7 bases). Germline-derived CDR1 and CDR2 are SGDLS and YYNGEE. The CDR3 is 14 amino acids. Trimming pared 3 bases from V and 4 bases from J, leaving 11 bases between. DNA of the CDR3: TGTGCCAGCAGCGCACAGGGAGGGTACAATGAGCAGTTCTTC. Encoded protein: CASSAQGGYNEQFF.

This chain joins TRBV7-2 and TRBJ2-1; D call uncertain. The CDR3 spans 14 residues. CDR1 is SGHTA and CDR2 is FQGNSA in the germline V gene. V lost 2 bases and J lost 6, with 11 bases in between. The CDR3 bases are TGTGCCAGCAGCTTAAATGTCGGACCCAATGAGCAGTTCTTC. Amino acids: CASSLNVGPNEQFF.